The rows below give T cell receptor beta chains drawn from one sample of a study of cytomegalovirus exposure and HLA in healthy donors. Sequenced by immunoSEQ multiplex PCR; TCRdb stores in-frame clones only, minus some. The sample includes 140,000 or so clones, roughly 85% of them seen just once. The specimen sequenced was PBMCs. All receptors come from a woman in her twenties or thirties in good health and CMV-seronegative. CDR3s include the opening cysteine and the closing phenylalanine or tryptophan. D genes are given only for firm matches. Size values are once, few and many counts, or a class for expanded clones, and some rows have none.

D gene	clone size	V gene	J gene	CDR3 protein	CDR3 DNA
TRBD1	-	TRBV27	TRBJ1-2	CASSLSPGQGAWGGYTF	TGTGCCAGCAGTTTATCCCCGGGACAGGGGGCTTGGGGAGGCTACACCTTC
TRBD1	-	TRBV18	TRBJ2-1	CASSPRGQGVGNEQFF	TGTGCCAGCTCACCCCGGGGACAGGGGGTAGGGAATGAGCAGTTCTTC
TRBD1	-	TRBV29-1	TRBJ1-1	CSSGTGANTEAFF	TGCAGTTCCGGGACAGGGGCTAACACTGAAGCTTTCTTT
TRBD1	-	TRBV5-1	TRBJ1-1	CASSEGQGATEAFF	TGCGCCAGCAGCGAGGGACAGGGGGCTACTGAAGCTTTCTTT
-	-	TRBV4-1	TRBJ2-1	CASSQGAGVGYNEQFF	TGCGCCAGCAGCCAAGGGGCAGGGGTGGGATACAATGAGCAGTTCTTC
-	-	TRBV5-1	TRBJ1-4	CASSLGLREEKLFF	TGCGCCAGCAGCTTGGGCCTCCGCGAAGAAAAACTGTTTTTT
TRBD2	-	TRBV25-1	TRBJ2-7	CASSEYRGGRQYF	TGTGCCAGCAGTGAATATCGGGGGGGCCGGCAGTACTTC
TRBD1	-	TRBV27	TRBJ1-1	CASSLNRGDTEAFF	TGTGCCAGCAGTTTAAACAGGGGAGACACTGAAGCTTTCTTT
-	-	TRBV30	TRBJ1-2	CAWRDRSYGYTF	TGTGCCTGGAGGGACAGATCCTATGGCTACACCTTC
-	-	TRBV19	TRBJ1-5	CASSTQGQGSNQPQHF	TGTGCCAGTAGTACCCAGGGGCAAGGTAGCAATCAGCCCCAGCATTTT
-	-	TRBV5-1	TRBJ1-2	CASSLGTGGYGYTF	TGCGCCAGCAGCTTGGGGACCGGAGGCTATGGCTACACCTTC
-	few	TRBV30	TRBJ1-2	CAWSGQQFYGYTF	TGTGCCTGGAGTGGACAGCAGTTCTATGGCTACACCTTC
-	-	TRBV29-1	TRBJ1-1	CSVIQGLVNTEAFF	TGCAGCGTTATTCAGGGATTAGTGAACACTGAAGCTTTCTTT
TRBD1	-	TRBV5-8	TRBJ1-2	CASSSNRGTGVMFGGYTF	TGTGCCAGCAGCTCGAACCGCGGGACAGGAGTTATGTTTGGAGGCTACACCTTC
TRBD1	-	TRBV27	TRBJ1-2	CASSLTPTGVVYGYTF	TGTGCCAGCAGCCTTACCCCTACAGGGGTCGTCTATGGCTACACCTTC
-	-	TRBV6-5	TRBJ2-7	CASSYSEVSLSEQYF	TGTGCCAGCAGTTACTCGGAGGTTAGTCTCTCCGAGCAGTACTTC
-	-	TRBV10-1	TRBJ2-5	CASRAGVRETQYF	TGCGCCAGCAGGGCAGGGGTTCGAGAGACCCAGTACTTC
TRBD1	-	TRBV4-2	TRBJ1-1	CASSQAPGTGYTEAFF	TGTGCCAGCAGCCAAGCCCCCGGGACAGGGTACACTGAAGCTTTCTTT
-	-	TRBV7-8	TRBJ1-2	CASSLVQDYGYTF	TGTGCCAGCAGCTTAGTCCAGGACTATGGCTACACCTTC
-	-	TRBV7-2	TRBJ2-2	CASTFLGGGELFF	TGTGCCAGTACCTTTCTAGGGGGCGGGGAGCTGTTTTTT
TRBD1	-	TRBV19	TRBJ1-6	CASSITRTGASNSPLHF	TGTGCCAGTAGTATAACCCGGACAGGGGCGTCTAATTCACCCCTCCACTTT
-	-	TRBV11-2	TRBJ1-3	CASSLDILSGNTIYF	TGTGCCAGCAGCTTAGATATCCTCTCTGGAAACACCATATATTTT
TRBD2	-	TRBV2	TRBJ2-5	CASSSTRGEQETQYF	TGTGCCAGCAGTAGTACCCGGGGGGAACAAGAGACCCAGTACTTC
TRBD2	-	TRBV30	TRBJ2-3	CAWSYSGGSTPGDTQYF	TGTGCCTGGAGTTATAGCGGGGGGTCTACCCCGGGAGATACGCAGTATTTT
-	-	TRBV9	TRBJ1-1	CASSPGGVNTEAFF	TGTGCCAGCAGCCCCGGGGGAGTGAACACTGAAGCTTTCTTT
TRBD1	-	TRBV18	TRBJ1-3	CASSRDSISGNTIYF	TGTGCCAGCTCACGGGACAGTATCTCTGGAAACACCATATATTTT
-	-	TRBV18	TRBJ1-1	CTSSPLGSTEAFF	TGTACCAGCTCACCTCTCGGTAGCACTGAAGCTTTCTTT
-	-	TRBV30	TRBJ1-2	CAWSLGQANGYTF	TGTGCCTGGAGTCTGGGCCAGGCCAATGGCTACACCTTC
TRBD1	few	TRBV4-3	TRBJ1-2	CASSQAPGTGAGYTF	TGCGCCAGCAGCCAAGCCCCCGGGACAGGGGCTGGCTACACCTTC
-	-	TRBV9	TRBJ2-5	CASSPPRGETQYF	TGTGCCAGCAGCCCCCCCCGGGGGGAGACCCAGTACTTC
TRBD1	few	TRBV4-1	TRBJ1-4	CASSLDRRKLFF	TGCGCCAGCAGCCTGGACAGGCGGAAACTGTTTTTT
-	-	TRBV6-6	TRBJ1-2	CASSYSTRENYGYTF	TGTGCCAGCAGTTACTCGACTAGGGAGAACTATGGCTACACCTTC
TRBD2	few	TRBV9	TRBJ2-5	CASSSGGHQETQYF	TGTGCCAGCAGTAGCGGGGGCCACCAAGAGACCCAGTACTTC
-	-	TRBV14	TRBJ2-1	CASSPTGRIQYNEQFF	TGTGCCAGCAGCCCGACAGGGAGGATCCAATACAATGAGCAGTTCTTC
-	-	TRBV5-1	TRBJ2-2	CASGTPRGSTGELFF	TGCGCCAGCGGGACTCCTCGAGGGAGCACCGGGGAGCTGTTTTTT
-	few	TRBV5-4	TRBJ1-6	CASSLVGVYNSPLHF	TGTGCCAGCAGCTTGGTCGGGGTTTATAATTCACCCCTCCACTTT
-	-	TRBV7-2	TRBJ2-6	CASSSPGEANVLTF	TGTGCCAGCAGCTCACCAGGGGAAGCCAACGTCCTGACTTTC
-	once	TRBV28	TRBJ2-5	CASSLLGDTEETQYF	TGTGCCAGCAGTTTACTGGGGGACACAGAAGAGACCCAGTACTTC
TRBD1	-	TRBV4-3	TRBJ1-4	CASSQERGQGQYGNEKLFF	TGCGCCAGCAGCCAAGAAAGGGGGCAGGGCCAGTATGGTAATGAAAAACTGTTTTTT
-	few	TRBV5-6	TRBJ1-2	CARLRDGYTF	TGTGCCAGGTTACGGGATGGCTACACCTTC
-	-	TRBV18	TRBJ1-2	CASSTDYGYTF	TGTGCCAGCTCAACTGACTATGGCTACACCTTC
-	once	TRBV7-3	TRBJ2-5	CASSLGPTETQYF	TGTGCCAGCAGCTTAGGGCCCACAGAGACCCAGTACTTC
TRBD1	-	TRBV5-1	TRBJ1-1	CASKPGQERGEAFF	TGCGCCAGCAAGCCGGGACAGGAACGGGGTGAAGCTTTCTTT
-	-	TRBV5-1	TRBJ2-2	CASSLISQPNTGELFF	TGCGCCAGCAGCTTAATTAGCCAGCCGAACACCGGGGAGCTGTTTTTT
-	-	TRBV6-5	TRBJ1-2	CASSYSGTGGYTF	TGTGCCAGCAGTTACTCTGGAACAGGCGGCTACACCTTC
-	-	TRBV27	TRBJ1-5	CASSYSGALAERHF	TGTGCCAGCAGTTACTCAGGGGCGTTGGCAGAAAGGCATTTT
TRBD2	-	TRBV11-3	TRBJ2-1	CASSPGLAGGNEQFF	TGTGCCAGCAGCCCGGGACTAGCAGGAGGCAATGAGCAGTTCTTC
-	-	TRBV5-1	TRBJ2-5	CASMTVGVGGLETQYF	TGCGCCAGCATGACTGTCGGGGTGGGGGGTCTAGAGACCCAGTACTTC
-	-	TRBV4-2	TRBJ1-5	CASSQDGQGSQPQHF	TGTGCCAGCAGCCAAGATGGGCAGGGTAGTCAGCCCCAGCATTTT
-	-	TRBV9	TRBJ2-2	CASSSTGQNTGELFF	TGTGCCAGCTCAAGCACGGGACAGAACACCGGGGAGCTGTTTTTT
TRBD1	-	TRBV5-4	TRBJ2-7	CASSRDRYSYEQYF	TGTGCCAGCAGCCGGGACAGGTACTCCTACGAGCAGTACTTC
TRBD2	-	TRBV6-1	TRBJ2-1	CASSEGVGLAGGNEQFF	TGTGCCAGCAGTGAAGGGGTCGGACTAGCGGGGGGCAATGAGCAGTTCTTC
-	-	TRBV29-1	TRBJ1-1	CSVGATPGEAFF	TGCAGCGTTGGGGCAACACCCGGTGAAGCTTTCTTT
-	-	TRBV19	TRBJ1-2	CASSIAVANYGYTF	TGTGCCAGTAGTATAGCGGTAGCTAACTATGGCTACACCTTC
TRBD1	-	TRBV5-1	TRBJ2-5	CASSPGTGSGVGETQYF	TGCGCCAGCAGCCCCGGGACAGGGTCCGGCGTAGGGGAGACCCAGTACTTC
-	-	TRBV7-2	TRBJ2-7	CASSSEASSYEQYF	TGTGCCAGCAGCTCAGAGGCTAGCTCCTACGAGCAGTACTTC
TRBD1	-	TRBV29-1	TRBJ1-2	CSVRQGDYGYTF	TGCAGCGTCCGACAGGGGGACTATGGCTACACCTTC